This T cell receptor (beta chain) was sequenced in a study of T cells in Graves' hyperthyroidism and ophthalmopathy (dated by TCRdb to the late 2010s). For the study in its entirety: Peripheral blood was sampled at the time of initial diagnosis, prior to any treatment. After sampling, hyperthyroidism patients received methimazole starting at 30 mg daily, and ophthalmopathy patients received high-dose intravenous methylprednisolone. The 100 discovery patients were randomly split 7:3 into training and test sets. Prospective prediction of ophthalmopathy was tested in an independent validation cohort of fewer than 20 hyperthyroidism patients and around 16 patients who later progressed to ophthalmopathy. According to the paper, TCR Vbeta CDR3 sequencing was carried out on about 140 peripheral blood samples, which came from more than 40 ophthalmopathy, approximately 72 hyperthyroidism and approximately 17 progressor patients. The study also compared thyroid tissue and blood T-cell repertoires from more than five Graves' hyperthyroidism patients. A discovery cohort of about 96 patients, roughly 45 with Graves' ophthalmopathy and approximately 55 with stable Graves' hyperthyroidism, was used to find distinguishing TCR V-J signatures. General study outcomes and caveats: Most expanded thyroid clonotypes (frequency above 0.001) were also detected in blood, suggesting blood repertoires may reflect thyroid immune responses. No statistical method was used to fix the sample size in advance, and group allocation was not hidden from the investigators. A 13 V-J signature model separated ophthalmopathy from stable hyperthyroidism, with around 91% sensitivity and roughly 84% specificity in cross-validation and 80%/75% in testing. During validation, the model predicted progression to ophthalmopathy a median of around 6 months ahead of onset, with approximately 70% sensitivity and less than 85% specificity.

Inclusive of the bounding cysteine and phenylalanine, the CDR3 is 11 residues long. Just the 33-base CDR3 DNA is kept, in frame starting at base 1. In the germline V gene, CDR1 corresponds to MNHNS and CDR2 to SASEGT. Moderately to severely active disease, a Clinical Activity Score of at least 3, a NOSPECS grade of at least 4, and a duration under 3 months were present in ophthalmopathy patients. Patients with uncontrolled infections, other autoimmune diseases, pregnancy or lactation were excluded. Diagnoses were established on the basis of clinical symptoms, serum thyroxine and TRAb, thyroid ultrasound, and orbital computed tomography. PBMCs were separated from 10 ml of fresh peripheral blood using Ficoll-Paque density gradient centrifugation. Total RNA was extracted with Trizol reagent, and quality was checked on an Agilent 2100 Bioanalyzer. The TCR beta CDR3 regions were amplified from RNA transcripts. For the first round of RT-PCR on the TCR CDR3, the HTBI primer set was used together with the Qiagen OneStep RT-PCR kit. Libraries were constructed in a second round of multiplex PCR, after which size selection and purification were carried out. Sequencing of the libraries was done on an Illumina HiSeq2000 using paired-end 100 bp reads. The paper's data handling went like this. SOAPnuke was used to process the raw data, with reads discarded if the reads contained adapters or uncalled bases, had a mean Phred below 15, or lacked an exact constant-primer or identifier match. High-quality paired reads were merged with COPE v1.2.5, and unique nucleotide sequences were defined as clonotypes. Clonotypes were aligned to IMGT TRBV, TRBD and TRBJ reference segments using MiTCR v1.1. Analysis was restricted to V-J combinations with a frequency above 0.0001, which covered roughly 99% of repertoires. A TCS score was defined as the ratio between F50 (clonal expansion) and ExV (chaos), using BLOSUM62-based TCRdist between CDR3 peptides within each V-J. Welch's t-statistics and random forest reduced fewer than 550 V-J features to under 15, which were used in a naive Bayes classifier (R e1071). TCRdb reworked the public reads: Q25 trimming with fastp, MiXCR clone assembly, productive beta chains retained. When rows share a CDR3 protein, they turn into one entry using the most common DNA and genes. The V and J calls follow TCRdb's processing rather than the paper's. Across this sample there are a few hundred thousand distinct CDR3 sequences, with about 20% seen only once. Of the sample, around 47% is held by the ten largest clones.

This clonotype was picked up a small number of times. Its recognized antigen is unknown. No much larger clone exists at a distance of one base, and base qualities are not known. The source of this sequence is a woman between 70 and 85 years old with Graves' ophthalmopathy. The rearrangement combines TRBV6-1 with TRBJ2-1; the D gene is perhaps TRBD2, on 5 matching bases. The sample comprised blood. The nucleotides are TGTGAGGAGCGGCACTACAATGAGCAGTTCTTC. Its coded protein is CEERHYNEQFF.